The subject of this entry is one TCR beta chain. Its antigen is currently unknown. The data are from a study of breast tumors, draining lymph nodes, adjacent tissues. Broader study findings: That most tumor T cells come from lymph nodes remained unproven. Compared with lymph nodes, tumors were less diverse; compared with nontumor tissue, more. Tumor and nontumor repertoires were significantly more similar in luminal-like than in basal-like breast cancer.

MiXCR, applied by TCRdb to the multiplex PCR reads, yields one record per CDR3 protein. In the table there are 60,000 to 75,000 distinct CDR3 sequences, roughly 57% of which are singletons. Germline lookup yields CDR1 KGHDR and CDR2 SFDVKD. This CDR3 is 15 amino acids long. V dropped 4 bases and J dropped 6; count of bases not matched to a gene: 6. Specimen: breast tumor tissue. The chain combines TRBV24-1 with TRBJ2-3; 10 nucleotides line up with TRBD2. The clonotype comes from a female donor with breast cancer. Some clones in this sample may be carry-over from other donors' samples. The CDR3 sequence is CATSESGGAADTQYF. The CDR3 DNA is TGTGCCACCAGTGAAAGCGGGGGGGCGGCGGATACGCAGTATTTT.